Only a few counts were recorded for the clone carrying this T cell receptor beta chain. With V trimmed by 5 bases and J by 4 bases, 3 bases remained unmatched. The CDR3 has 13 residues. CDR1 MGHDK and CDR2 SYGVNS come from the germline V gene. Each CDR3 protein is one row after TCRdb ran MiXCR on the RT-PCR reads. The table lists more than 20,000 distinct CDR3 sequences, around 40% of them singletons. This sample is drawn from a study of patients and donors after allogeneic stem cell transplantation. The sequence was collected from a human donor who was either an allogeneic HSCT recipient or a stem cell or donor lymphocyte infusion donor (not recorded which). It is not recorded whose cells these are; they may come from a transplant donor. This chain connects TRBV25-1 to TRBJ1-1, with 8 bases fitting TRBD1. The sample was blood, either unsorted or a sorted T cell fraction (not recorded which). This chain's CDR3 is CASSSTGATEAFF. The CDR3 DNA sequence: TGTGCCAGCAGTTCGACAGGGGCCACTGAAGCTTTCTTT.